This T cell receptor (beta chain) was retrieved from a study of blood T cell repertoires in COVID-19. For the study at large: Sites across the United States, Italy and Spain contributed samples from acute and convalescent COVID-19. T cells, B-cell-depleted T cells, or PBMCs provided the cDNA or gDNA that served as material.

Profiling relied on immunoSEQ multiplex PCR, and the TCRdb table lists in-frame clones only, not all of them. Among roughly 220,000 clones listed, approximately 81% were seen once. With 4 bases clipped from V and 6 bases from J, the junction kept 11 bases outside the gene matches. The CDR3 loop spans 17 amino acids. The V and J genes are TRBV23-1 and TRBJ1-6; 8 bases are a match to TRBD1. TRBV23-1 is assigned to the ORF class and has an uncertain function. This clonotype was sampled from a man aged 30-40 years with active or convalescent COVID-19. Sequenced input: peripheral blood. This CDR3 is CASSPLGQGAGNSPLHF. In nucleotides, the CDR3 is TGCGCCAGCAGTCCCCTGGGGCAGGGGGCAGGTAATTCACCCCTCCACTTT.